This T cell receptor (beta chain) was captured in a study of T cell repertoires and HLA-DP antigens. Clones were read by immunoSEQ multiplex PCR, and TCRdb kept only the in-frame ones, dropping some. Here the sample spans about 110,000 clones, more than 85% being singletons. Germline V gives CDR1 LNHDA, CDR2 SQIVND (reference sequence). V shed 5 bases and J shed 5 bases, with 15 bases lying between them. The CDR3 sequence is 15 residues long. With regard to this clone: What it binds is not known.

Specimen: CD4+ T cells from PBMCs. The genes are TRBV19 and TRBJ2-2; D possibly corresponds to TRBD1 (7 bases). The TCR comes from a woman in her late teens or twenties in good health and CMV-seronegative. The CDR3 region is CASSEGQGGTGELFF. The CDR3, as DNA: TGTGCCAGTAGTGAGGGTCAGGGGGGAACCGGGGAGCTGTTTTTT.